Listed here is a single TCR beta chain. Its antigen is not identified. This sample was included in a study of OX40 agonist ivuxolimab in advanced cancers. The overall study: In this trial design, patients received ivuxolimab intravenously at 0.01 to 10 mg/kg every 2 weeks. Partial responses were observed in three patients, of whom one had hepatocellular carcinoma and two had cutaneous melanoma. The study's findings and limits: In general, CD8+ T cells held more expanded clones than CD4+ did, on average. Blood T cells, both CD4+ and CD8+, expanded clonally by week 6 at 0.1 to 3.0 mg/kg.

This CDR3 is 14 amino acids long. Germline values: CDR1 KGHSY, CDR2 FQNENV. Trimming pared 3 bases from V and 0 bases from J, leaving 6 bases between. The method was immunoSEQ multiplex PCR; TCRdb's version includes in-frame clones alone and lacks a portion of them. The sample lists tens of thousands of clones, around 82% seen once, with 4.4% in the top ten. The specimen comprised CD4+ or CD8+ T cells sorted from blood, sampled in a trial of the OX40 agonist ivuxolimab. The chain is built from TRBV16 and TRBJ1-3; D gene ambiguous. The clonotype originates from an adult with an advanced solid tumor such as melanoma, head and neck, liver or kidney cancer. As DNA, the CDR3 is TGTGCCAGCAGCCAGTCCCGCTCTGGAAACACCATATATTTT. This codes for CASSQSRSGNTIYF. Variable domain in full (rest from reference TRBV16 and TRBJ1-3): GEEVAQTPKHLVRGEGQKAKLYCAPIKGHSYVFWYQQVLKNEFKFLISFQNENVFDETGMPKERFSAKCLPNSPCSLEIQATKLEDSAVYFCASSQSRSGNTIYFGEGSWLTVV.